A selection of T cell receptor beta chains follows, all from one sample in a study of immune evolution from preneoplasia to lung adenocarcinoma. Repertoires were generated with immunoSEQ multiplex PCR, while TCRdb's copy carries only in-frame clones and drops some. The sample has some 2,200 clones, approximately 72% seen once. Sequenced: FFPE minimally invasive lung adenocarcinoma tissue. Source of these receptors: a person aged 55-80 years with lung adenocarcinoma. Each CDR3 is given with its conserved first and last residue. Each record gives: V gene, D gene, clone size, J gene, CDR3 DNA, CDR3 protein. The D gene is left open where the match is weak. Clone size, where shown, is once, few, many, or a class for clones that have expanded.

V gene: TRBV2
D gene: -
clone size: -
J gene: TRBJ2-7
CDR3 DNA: TGTGCCAGCAGTGCCCGACAGGTCTACGAGCAGTACTTC
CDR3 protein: CASSARQVYEQYF

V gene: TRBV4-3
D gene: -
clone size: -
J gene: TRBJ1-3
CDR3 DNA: TGCGCCAGCAGCCCGGGACTCAGCTCTGGAAACACCATATATTTT
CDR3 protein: CASSPGLSSGNTIYF

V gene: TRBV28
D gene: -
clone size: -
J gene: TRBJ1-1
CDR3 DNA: TGTGCCAGCAGTTTTGAAGTTGAAGCTTTCTTT
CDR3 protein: CASSFEVEAFF

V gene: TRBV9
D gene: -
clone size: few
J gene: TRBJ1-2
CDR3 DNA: TGTGCCAGCAGCGTAGGGTTAGAGGGCCGGGGCTACACCTTC
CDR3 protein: CASSVGLEGRGYTF

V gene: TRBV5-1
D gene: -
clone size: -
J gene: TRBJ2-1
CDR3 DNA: TGCGCCAGCAGCTTAAGACAGAGTGCCTACAATGAGCAGTTCTTC
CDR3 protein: CASSLRQSAYNEQFF

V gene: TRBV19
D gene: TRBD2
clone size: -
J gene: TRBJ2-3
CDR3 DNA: TGTGCCAGTAGTACTAGCGGGCCCCCACATAGGGATACGCAGTATTTT
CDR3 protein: CASSTSGPPHRDTQYF

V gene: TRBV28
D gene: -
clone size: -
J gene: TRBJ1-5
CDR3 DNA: TGTGCCAGCACCCACAGGGATAGCAATCAGCCCCAGCATTTT
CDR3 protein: CASTHRDSNQPQHF

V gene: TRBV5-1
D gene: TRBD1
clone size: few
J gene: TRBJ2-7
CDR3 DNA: TGCGCCAGCAGCCCTGGGACAGGGAACCGCTACGAGCAGTACTTC
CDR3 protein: CASSPGTGNRYEQYF

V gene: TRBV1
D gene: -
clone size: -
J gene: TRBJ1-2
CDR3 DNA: TGCACCAGCAGACACAACCGTTTGCGAAAGACCTATGGCTACACCTTC
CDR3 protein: CTSRHNRLRKTYGYTF

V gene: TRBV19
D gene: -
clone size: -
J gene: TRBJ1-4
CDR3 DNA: TGTGCCAGTAGTATCACCGTTAATGAAAAACTGTTTTTT
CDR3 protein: CASSITVNEKLFF

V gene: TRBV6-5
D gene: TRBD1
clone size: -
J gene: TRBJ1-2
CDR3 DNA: TGTGCCAGCAGTTATGACAGGGTAAACTATGGCTACACCTTC
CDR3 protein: CASSYDRVNYGYTF

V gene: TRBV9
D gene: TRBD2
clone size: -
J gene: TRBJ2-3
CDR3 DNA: TGTGCCAGCAGCGTAGAAATAGCGGGGGCGGGGAGAGATACGCAGTATTTT
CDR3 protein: CASSVEIAGAGRDTQYF

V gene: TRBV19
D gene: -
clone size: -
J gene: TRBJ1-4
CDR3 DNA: TGTGCCAGTACCGTCGGCTCCGGGGCCGAAAAACTGTTTTTT
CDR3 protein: CASTVGSGAEKLFF

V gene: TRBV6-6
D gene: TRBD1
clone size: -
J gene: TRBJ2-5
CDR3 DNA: TGTGCCAGCAGTTACGCAAGGGACAGGGTGGAGACCCAGTACTTC
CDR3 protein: CASSYARDRVETQYF

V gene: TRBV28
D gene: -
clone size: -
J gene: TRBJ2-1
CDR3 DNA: TGTGCCAGCAGTGGGTCACACAACAATGAGCAGTTCTTC
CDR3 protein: CASSGSHNNEQFF

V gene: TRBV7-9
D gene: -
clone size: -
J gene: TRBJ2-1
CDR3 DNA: TGTGCCAGCACCCGAACTGGGGCGCCCAATGAGCAGTTCTTC
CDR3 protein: CASTRTGAPNEQFF

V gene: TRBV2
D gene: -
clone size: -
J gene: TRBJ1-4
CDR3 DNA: TGTGCCAGCAGTGTAGGCCTAAGGGCGTGGGAAAAACTGTTTTTT
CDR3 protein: CASSVGLRAWEKLFF

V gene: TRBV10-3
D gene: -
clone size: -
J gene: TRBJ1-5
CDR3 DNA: TGTGCCATCAGTGAGGAGATACAAAATCAGCCCCAGCATTTT
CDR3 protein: CAISEEIQNQPQHF

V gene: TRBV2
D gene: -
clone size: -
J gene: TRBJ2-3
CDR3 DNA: TGTGCCAGCATTTTCGGGGAAGCTAGCACAGATACGCAGTATTTT
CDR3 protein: CASIFGEASTDTQYF

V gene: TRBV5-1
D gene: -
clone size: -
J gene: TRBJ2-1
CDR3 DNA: TGCGCCAGCAGCCCCGGGACGTCAAACCTCAATGAGCAGTTCTTC
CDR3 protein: CASSPGTSNLNEQFF

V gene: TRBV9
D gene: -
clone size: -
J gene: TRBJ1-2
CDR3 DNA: TGTGCCAGCAGCGTAGGGGGATCAGCTAACTATGGCTACACCTTC
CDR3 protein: CASSVGGSANYGYTF

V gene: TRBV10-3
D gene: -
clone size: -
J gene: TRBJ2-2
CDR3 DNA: TGTGCCATCAGCAGTCCCCAGGCCGCCGGGGAGCTGTTTTTT
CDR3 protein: CAISSPQAAGELFF

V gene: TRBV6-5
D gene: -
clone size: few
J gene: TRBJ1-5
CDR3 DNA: TGTGCCAGCAGCCCTGCAGGGGCTAGCAATCAGCCCCAGCATTTT
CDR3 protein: CASSPAGASNQPQHF

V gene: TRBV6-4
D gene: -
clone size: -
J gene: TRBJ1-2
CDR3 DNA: TGTGCCAGCAGTGACTTGGGGGGGTATGGCTACACCTTC
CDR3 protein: CASSDLGGYGYTF

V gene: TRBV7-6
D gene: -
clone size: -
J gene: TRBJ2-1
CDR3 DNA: TGTGCCAGCAGCTTACTGACAGGTTCGGGCAATGAGCAGTTCTTC
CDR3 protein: CASSLLTGSGNEQFF

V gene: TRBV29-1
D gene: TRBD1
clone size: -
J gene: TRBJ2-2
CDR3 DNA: TGCAGCGTAACCGGGACAGGGACCGGGGAGCTGTTTTTT
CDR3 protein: CSVTGTGTGELFF

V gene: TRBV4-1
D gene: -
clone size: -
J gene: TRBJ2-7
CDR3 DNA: TGCGCCAGCAGCCAAGAGGGGGGGTGGACAGCCTCCTACGAGCAGTACTTC
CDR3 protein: CASSQEGGWTASYEQYF

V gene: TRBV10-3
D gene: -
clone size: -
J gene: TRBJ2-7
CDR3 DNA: TGTGCCATCAGGCAAACCTACGAGCAGTACTTC
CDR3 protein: CAIRQTYEQYF

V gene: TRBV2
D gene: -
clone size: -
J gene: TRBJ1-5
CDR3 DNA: TGTGCCAGCAGCAATACAGGAGGCAGCAATCAGCCCCAGCATTTT
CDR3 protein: CASSNTGGSNQPQHF

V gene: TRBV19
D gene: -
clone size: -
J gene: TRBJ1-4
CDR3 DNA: TGTGCCAGTAGTATATCAGGGATAACTAATGAAAAACTGTTTTTT
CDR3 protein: CASSISGITNEKLFF

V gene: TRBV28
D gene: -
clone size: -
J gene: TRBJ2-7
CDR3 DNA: TGTGCCACCCTGCTTCGAGAGGGTGCGGCGTCCTACGAGCAGTACTTC
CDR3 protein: CATLLREGAASYEQYF

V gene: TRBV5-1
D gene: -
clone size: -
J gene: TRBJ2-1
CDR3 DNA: TGCGCCAGCAGCGAACAGAATGAGCAGTTCTTC
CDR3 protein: CASSEQNEQFF

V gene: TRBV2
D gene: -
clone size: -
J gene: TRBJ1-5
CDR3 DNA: TGTGCCAGCAGTGAAGTTGGGCGAGGAGGGCCCCAGCATTTT
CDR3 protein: CASSEVGRGGPQHF